The sequence of this T cell receptor (beta chain) was determined in a study of T-cell reconstitution after alpha-beta-depleted transplantation in children. The authors prepared the TCRbeta library with unique molecular identifiers. Each CDR3 protein is one row after TCRdb ran MiXCR on the PCR reads. The repertoire holds hundreds of thousands of distinct CDR3 sequences, with about 17% as singletons. The input for sequencing was PBMCs from the stem cell graft donor, taken from the stem cell graft. This receptor was taken from a human donor who donated a stem cell graft to a child with acute lymphoblastic leukemia.

This chain's CDR3 is CASSFRSRGGTEAFF. The CDR3 DNA reads as TGTGCCAGCAGCTTCAGGTCGCGGGGGGGCACTGAAGCTTTCTTT. This chain uses TRBV11-2 with TRBJ1-1; D is possibly TRBD1 (5 bases). This CDR3 is built from 15 residues. The ends were cut back, 3 bases at V and 4 bases at J, with 15 bases in the middle. The V gene's germline CDR1 is SGHAT and CDR2 FQNNGV.